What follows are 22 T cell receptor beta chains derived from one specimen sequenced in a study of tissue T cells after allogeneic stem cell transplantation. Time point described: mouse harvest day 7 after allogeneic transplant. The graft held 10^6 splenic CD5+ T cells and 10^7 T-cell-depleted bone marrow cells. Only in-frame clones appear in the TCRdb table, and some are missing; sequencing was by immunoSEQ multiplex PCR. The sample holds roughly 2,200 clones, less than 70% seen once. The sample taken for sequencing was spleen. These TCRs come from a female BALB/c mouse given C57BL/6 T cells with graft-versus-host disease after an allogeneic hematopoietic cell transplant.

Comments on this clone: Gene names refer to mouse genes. The CDR3 protein is CASSLADANTEVFF. Incomplete CDR3 DNA: TGTGCAAGCAGCTTAGCAGATGCAAACACAGAAGTCTTC. The rearrangement links TRBV16 to TRBJ1-1; no clear D. The read halts 1 residue ahead of the CDR3 end, with the missing end drawn from the germline J gene. CDR3 length: 14 residues. Germline V gives CDR1 SGHSA, CDR2 FRNQAP. V lost 1 base, J lost 0 bases, and 6 bases lay in between.

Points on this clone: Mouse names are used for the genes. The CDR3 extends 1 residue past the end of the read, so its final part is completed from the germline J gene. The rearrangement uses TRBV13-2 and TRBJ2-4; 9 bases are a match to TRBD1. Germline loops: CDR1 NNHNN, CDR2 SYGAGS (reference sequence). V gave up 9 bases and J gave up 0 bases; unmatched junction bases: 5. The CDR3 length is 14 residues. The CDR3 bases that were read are TGTGCCATCGGGACAGGGAATAGTCAAAACACCTTGTAC. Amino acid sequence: CAIGTGNSQNTLY. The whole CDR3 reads CAIGTGNSQNTLYF.

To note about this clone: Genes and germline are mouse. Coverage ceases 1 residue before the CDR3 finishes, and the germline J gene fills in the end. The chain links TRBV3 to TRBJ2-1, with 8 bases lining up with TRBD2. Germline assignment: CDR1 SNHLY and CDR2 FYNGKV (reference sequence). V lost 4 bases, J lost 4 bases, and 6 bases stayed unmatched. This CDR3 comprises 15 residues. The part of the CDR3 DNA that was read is TGTGCCAGCAGCTCCTGGACTGGGCCTTATGCTGAGCAGTTC. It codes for CASSSWTGPYAEQF. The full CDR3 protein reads CASSSWTGPYAEQFF.

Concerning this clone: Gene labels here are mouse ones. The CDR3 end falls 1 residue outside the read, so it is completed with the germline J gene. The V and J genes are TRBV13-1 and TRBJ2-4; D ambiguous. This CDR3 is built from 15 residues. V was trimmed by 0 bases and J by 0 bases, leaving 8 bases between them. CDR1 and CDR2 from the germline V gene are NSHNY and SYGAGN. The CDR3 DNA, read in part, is TGTGCCAGCAGTGATGTGGTGACTAGTCAAAACACCTTGTAC. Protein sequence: CASSDVVTSQNTLY. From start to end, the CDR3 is CASSDVVTSQNTLYF.

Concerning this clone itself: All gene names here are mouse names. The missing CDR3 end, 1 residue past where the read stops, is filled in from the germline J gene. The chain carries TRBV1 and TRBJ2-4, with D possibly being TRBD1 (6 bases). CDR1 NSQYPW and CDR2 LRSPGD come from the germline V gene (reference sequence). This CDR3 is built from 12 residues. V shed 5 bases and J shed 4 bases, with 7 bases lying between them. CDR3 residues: CTCSHRENTLYF. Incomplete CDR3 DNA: TGCACCTGCAGTCACAGGGAAAACACCTTGTAC. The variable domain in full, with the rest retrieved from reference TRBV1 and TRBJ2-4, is VTLLEQNPRWRLVPRGQAVNLRCILKNSQYPWMSWYQQDLQKQLQWLFTLRSPGDKEVKSLPGADYLATRVTDTELRLQVANMSQGRTLYCTCSHRENTLYFGAGTRLSVL.

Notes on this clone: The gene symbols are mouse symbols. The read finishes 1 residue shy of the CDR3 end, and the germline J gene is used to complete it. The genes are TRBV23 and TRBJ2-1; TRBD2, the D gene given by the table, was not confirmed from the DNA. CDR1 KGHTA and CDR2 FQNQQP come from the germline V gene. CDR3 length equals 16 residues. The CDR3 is CSSSQSFGLGYAEQFF. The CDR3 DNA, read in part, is TGCTCCAGCAGTCAATCGTTCGGACTGGGGTATGCTGAGCAGTTC.

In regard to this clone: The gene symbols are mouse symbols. The CDR3: CASSEQGQGNTLYF. The CDR3 DNA, read in part, is TGTGCCAGCAGTGAACAGGGGCAGGGAAATACGCTCTAT. The rearrangement joins TRBV13-1 to TRBJ1-3; 7 nucleotides match TRBD1. The sequenced fragment ends 1 residue before the CDR3 boundary, so the rest is inferred from the germline J gene. CDR1 and CDR2 (germline): NSHNY, SYGAGN. V lost 2 bases and J lost 4; bases outside the gene matches: 3. The CDR3 covers 14 residues.

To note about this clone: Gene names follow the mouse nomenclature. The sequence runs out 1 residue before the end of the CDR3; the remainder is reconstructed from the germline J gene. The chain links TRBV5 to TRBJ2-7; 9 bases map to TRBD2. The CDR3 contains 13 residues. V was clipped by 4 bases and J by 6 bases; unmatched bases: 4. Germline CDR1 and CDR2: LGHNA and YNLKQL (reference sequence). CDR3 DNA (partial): TGTGCCAGCAGCCCCACACTGGGGGGTGAACAGTAC. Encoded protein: CASSPTLGGEQY. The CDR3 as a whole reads CASSPTLGGEQYF.

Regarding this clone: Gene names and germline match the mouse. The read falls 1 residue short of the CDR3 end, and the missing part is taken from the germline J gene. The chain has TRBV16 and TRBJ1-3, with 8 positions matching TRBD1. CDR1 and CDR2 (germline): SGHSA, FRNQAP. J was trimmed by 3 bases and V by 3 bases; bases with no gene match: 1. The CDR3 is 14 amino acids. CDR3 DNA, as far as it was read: TGTGCAAGCAGCTTCAGGGGGCATGGAAATACGCTCTAT. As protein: CASSFRGHGNTLY. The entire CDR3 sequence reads CASSFRGHGNTLYF.

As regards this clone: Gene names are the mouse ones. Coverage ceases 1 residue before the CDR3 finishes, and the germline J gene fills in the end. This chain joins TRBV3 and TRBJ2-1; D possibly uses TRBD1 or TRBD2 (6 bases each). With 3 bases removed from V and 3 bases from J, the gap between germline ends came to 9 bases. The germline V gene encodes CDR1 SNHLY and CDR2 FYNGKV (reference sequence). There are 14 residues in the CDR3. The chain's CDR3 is CASSFRGPYAEQFF. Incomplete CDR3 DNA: TGTGCCAGCAGCTTCCGGGGGCCCTATGCTGAGCAGTTC.

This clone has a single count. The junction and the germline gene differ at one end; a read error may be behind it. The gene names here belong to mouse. The CDR3 bases that were read are TGTGCCAGCAGTGATGCACCGGGGTATGAACAGTAC. Translation: CASSDAPGYEQY. The whole CDR3 sequence is CASSDAPGYEQYF. The V gene is TRBV13-2, the J gene TRBJ2-7; D ambiguous. The read ends 1 residue early relative to the CDR3; the germline J gene fills the gap. The CDR3 has 13 residues. Germline CDR1 is NNHNN and CDR2 is SYGAGS (reference sequence).

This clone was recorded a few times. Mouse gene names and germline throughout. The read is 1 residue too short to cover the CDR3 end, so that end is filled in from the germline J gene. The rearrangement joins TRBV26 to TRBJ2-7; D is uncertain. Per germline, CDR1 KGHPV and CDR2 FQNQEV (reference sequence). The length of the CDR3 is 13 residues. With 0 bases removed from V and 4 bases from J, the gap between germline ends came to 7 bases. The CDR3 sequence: CASSLSKGYEQYF. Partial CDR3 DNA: TGTGCCAGCAGTCTGTCGAAAGGGTATGAACAGTAC.

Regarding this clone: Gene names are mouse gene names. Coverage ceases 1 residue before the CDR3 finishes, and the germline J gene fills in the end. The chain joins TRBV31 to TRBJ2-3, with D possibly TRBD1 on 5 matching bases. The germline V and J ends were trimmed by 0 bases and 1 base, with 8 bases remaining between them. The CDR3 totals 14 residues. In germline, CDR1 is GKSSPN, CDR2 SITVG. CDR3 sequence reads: CAWSLGRGAETLYF. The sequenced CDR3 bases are TGTGCCTGGAGTCTTGGCAGGGGTGCAGAAACGCTGTAT.

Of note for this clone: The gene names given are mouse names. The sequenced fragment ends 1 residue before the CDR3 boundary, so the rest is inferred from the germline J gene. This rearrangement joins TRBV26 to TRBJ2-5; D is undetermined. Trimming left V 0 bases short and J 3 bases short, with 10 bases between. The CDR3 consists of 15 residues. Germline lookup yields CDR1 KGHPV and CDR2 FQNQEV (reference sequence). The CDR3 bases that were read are TGTGCCAGCAGTCTGTCGAGACAAAGACAAGACACCCAGTAC. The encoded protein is CASSLSRQRQDTQY. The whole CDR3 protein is CASSLSRQRQDTQYF.

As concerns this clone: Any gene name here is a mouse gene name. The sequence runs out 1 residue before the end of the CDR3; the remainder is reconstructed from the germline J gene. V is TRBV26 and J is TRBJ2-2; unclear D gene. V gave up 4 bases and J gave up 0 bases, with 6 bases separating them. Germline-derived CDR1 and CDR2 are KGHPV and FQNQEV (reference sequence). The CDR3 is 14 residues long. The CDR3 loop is CASSPTSNTGQLYF. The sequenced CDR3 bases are TGTGCCAGCAGTCCGACATCAAACACCGGGCAGCTCTAC. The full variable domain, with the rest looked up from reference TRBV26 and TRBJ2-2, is NSKVIQTPRYLVKGQGQKAKMRCIPEKGHPVVFWYQQNKNNEFKFLINFQNQEVLQQIDMTEKRFSAECPSNSPCSLEIQSSEAGDSALYLCASSPTSNTGQLYFGEGSKLTVL.

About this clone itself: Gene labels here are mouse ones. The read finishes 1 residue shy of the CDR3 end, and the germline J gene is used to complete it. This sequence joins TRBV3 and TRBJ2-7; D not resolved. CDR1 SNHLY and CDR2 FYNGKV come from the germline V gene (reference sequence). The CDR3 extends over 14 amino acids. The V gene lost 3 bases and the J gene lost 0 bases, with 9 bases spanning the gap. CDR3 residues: CASSLGSSSYEQYF. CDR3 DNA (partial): TGTGCCAGCAGCTTGGGATCGAGCTCCTATGAACAGTAC.

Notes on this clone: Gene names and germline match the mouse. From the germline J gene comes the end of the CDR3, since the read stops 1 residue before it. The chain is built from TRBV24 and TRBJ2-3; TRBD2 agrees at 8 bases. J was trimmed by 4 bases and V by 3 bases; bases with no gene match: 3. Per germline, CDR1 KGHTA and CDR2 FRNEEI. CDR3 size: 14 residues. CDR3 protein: CASSLWGGPETLYF. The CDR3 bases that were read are TGTGCCAGCAGTCTTTGGGGGGGGCCAGAAACGCTGTAT.

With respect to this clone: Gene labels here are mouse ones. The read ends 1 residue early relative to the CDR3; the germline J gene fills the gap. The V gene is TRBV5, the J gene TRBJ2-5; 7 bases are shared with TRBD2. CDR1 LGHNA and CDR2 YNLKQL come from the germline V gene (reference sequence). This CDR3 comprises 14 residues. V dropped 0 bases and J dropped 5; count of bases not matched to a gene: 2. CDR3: CASSQDRGGDTQYF. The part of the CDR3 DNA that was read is TGTGCCAGCAGCCAAGACCGGGGGGGAGACACCCAGTAC.

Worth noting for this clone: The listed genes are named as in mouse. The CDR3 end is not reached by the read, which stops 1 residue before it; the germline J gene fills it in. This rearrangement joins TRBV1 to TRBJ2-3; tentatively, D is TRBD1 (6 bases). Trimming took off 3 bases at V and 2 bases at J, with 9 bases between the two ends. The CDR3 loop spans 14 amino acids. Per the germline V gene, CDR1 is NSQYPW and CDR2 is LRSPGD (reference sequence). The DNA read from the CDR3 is TGCACCTGCAGTGCCGGGACATATGCAGAAACGCTGTAT. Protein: CTCSAGTYAETLY. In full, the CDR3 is CTCSAGTYAETLYF.

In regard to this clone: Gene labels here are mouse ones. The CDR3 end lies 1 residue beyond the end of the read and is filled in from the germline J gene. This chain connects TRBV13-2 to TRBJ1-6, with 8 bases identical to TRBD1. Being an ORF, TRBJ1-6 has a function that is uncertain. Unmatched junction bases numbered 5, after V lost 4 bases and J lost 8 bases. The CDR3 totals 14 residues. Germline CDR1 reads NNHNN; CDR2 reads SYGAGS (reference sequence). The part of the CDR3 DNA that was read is TGTGCCAGCGGTTCTACAGGGGGGGATTCGCCCCTCTAC. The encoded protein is CASGSTGGDSPLY. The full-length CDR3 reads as CASGSTGGDSPLYF.

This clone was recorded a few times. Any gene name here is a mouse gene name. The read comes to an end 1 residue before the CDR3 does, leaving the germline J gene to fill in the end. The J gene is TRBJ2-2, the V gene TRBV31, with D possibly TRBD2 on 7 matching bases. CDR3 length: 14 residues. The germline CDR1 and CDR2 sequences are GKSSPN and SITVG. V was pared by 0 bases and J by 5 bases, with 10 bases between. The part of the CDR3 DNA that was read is TGTGCCTGGAGTCTAGGGGGGGTGACCGGGCAGCTCTAC. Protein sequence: CAWSLGGVTGQLY. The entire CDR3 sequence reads CAWSLGGVTGQLYF.

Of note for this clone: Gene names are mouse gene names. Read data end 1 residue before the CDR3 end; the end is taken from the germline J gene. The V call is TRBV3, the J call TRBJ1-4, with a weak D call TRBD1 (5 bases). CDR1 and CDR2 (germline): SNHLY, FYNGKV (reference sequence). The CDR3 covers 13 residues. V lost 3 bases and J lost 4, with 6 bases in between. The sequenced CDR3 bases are TGTGCCAGCAGCTTCGACAGCAACGAAAGATTATTT. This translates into CASSFDSNERLF. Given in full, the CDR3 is CASSFDSNERLFF.